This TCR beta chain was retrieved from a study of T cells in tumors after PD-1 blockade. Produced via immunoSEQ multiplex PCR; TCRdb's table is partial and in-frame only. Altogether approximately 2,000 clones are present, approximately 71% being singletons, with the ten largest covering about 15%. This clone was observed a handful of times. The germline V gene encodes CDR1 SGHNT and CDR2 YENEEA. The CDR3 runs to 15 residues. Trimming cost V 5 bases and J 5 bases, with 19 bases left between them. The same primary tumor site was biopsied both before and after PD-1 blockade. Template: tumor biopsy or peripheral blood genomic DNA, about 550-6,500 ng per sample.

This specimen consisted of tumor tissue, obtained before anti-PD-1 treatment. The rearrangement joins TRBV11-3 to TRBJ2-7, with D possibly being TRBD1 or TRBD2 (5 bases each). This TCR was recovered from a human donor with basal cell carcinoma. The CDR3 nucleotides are TGTGCCAGCAGCCACGTGGGTTGGGGGAGAAACGAGCAGTACTTC. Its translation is CASSHVGWGRNEQYF.